One and the same sample provided the 5 T cell receptor beta chains below, sequenced in a study of blood T cells in healthy people across ages. Combining a sample-barcoded 5' primer with a J-beta primer mix, a second PCR ran for about 6 to 12 cycles. TCRdb used MiXCR to reprocess the 5' RACE reads, holding one entry per CDR3 protein. This sample has some 1.1 million distinct CDR3 sequences, with about two fifths found just once. The specimen was blood. The receptor set was obtained from a man aged 18 to 35 in good health.

The gene calls are TRBV3-1 and TRBJ1-3, with unresolved D. V was clipped by 3 bases and J by 5 bases, with 8 bases between them. The CDR3 runs to 13 residues. Germline V gives CDR1 LGHDT, CDR2 YNNKEL (reference sequence). The CDR3 sequence is CASSQGSRNTIYF. The CDR3 DNA sequence: TGTGCCAGCAGCCAGGGGAGCAGAAACACCATATATTTT. Filled out from reference TRBV3-1 and TRBJ1-3, the complete variable domain reads DTAVSQTPKYLVTQMGNDKSIKCEQNLGHDTMYWYKQDSKKFLKIMFSYNNKELIINETVPNRFSPKSPDKAHLNLHINSLELGDSAVYFCASSQGSRNTIYFGEGSWLTVV.

The chain employs TRBV6-2 or TRBV6-3 and TRBJ2-3; TRBD2 matches at 9 bases. The junction had 6 bases not matched to a gene; V was cut back by 2 bases and J by 3 bases. Germline V gene lookup returns CDR1 MNHEY and CDR2 SVGEGT. The CDR3 runs to 16 residues. CDR3: CASSYVGGGATDTQYF. CDR3 DNA sequence: TGTGCCAGCAGTTACGTGGGCGGGGGGGCTACAGATACGCAGTATTTT.

Many counts were recorded for this clonotype. This chain uses TRBV10-3 with TRBJ2-1; D uncertain. The V gene's germline CDR1 is ENHRY and CDR2 SYGVKD. This CDR3 spans 13 amino acids. Trimming removed 4 bases at V and 6 bases at J, with 10 bases between. The CDR3 sequence: CAISVGSINEQFF. DNA for the CDR3: TGTGCCATCAGTGTCGGGTCGATCAATGAGCAGTTCTTC.

This rearrangement joins TRBV6-5 to TRBJ1-2, with D perhaps TRBD1 (6 bases). V was trimmed by 6 bases and J by 4 bases, leaving 12 bases between them. This CDR3 region has 13 residues. Germline V gene lookup returns CDR1 MNHEY and CDR2 SVGAGI. The CDR3 spells CASSRTETYGYTF. CDR3 in DNA: TGTGCCAGCAGCCGGACAGAGACCTATGGCTACACCTTC.

The chain is built from TRBV10-3 and TRBJ2-5, with TRBD1 matching over 7 bases. Germline values: CDR1 ENHRY, CDR2 SYGVKD. V shed 4 bases, J shed 1 base, and the junction held 9 bases outside the gene matches. This CDR3 comprises 16 residues. The CDR3 coding sequence is TGTGCCATCAGTGGCTGGACCCGGGACAGCCAAGAGACCCAGTACTTC. Translation: CAISGWTRDSQETQYF.